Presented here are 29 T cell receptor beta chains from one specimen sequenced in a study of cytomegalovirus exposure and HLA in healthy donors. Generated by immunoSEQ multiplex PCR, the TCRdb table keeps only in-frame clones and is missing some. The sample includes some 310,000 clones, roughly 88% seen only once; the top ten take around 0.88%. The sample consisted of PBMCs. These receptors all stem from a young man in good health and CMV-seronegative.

The CDR3 loop reads CASSPHGTGMGSPLHF. CDR3 bases: TGTGCCAGCAGTCCACACGGGACAGGGATGGGTTCACCCCTCCACTTT. V usage is TRBV27 and J usage is TRBJ1-6, with 9 nucleotides matching TRBD1. CDR3 length: 16 amino acids. Per germline, CDR1 MNHEY and CDR2 SMNVEV (reference sequence). The trim removed 5 bases at V and 9 bases at J, leaving 11 bases unmatched.

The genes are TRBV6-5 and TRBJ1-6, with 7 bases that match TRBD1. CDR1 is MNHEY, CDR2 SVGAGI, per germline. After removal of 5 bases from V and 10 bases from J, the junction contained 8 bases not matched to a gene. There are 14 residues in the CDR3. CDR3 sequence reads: CASSTTGIGSPLHF. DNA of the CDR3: TGTGCCAGCAGTACGACAGGGATTGGGTCACCCCTCCACTTT.

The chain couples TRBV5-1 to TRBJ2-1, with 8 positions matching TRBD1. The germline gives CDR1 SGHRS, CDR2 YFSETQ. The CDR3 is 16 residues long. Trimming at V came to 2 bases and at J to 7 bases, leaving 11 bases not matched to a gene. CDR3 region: CASSFGVGQGVNEQFF. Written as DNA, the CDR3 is TGCGCCAGCAGCTTTGGTGTAGGACAGGGAGTTAATGAGCAGTTCTTC.

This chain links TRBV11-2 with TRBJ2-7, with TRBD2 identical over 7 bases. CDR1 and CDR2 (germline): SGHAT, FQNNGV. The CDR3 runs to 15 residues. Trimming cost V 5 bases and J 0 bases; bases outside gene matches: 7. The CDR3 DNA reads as TGTGCCAGCAGCATTCCTAGCGGCCTCTCCTACGAGCAGTACTTC. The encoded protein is CASSIPSGLSYEQYF.

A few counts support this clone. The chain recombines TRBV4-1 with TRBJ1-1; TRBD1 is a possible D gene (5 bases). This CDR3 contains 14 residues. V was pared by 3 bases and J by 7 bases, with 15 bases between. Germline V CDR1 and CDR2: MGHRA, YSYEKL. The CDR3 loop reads CASSHRGSAVEAFF. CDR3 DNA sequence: TGCGCCAGCAGCCACCGGGGGTCAGCTGTTGAAGCTTTCTTT.

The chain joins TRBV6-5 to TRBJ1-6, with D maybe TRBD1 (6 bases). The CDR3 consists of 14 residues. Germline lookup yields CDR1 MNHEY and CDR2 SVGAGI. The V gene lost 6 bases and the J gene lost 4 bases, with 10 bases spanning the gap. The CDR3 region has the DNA TGTGCCAGCAGACAGGGCCGTTATAATTCACCCCTCCACTTT. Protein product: CASRQGRYNSPLHF.

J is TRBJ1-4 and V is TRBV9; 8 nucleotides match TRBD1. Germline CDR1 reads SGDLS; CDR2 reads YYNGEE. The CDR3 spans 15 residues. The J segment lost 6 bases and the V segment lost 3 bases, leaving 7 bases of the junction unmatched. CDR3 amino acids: CASSGQGLRDEKLFF. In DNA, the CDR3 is TGTGCCAGCAGCGGACAGGGGTTGAGGGATGAAAAACTGTTTTTT.

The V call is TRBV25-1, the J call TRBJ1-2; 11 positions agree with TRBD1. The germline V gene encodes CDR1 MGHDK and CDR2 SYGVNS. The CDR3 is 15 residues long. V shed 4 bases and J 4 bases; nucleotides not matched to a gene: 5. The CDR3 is CASSGTGGISYGYTF. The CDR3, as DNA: TGTGCCAGCAGTGGGACAGGGGGCATCAGCTATGGCTACACCTTC.

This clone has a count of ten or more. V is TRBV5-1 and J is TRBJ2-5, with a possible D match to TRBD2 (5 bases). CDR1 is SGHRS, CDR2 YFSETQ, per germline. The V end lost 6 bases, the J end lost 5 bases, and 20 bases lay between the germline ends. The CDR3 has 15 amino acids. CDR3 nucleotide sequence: TGCGCCAGCACCTTTACCACCCCGGGCGGGGAGACCCAGTACTTC. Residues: CASTFTTPGGETQYF.

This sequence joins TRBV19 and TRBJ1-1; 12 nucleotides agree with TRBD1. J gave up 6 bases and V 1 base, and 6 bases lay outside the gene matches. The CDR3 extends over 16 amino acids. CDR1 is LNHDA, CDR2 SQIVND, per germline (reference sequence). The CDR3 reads CASSIGDRGRMAEAFF. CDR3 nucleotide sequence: TGTGCCAGTAGTATAGGGGACAGGGGGCGCATGGCTGAAGCTTTCTTT. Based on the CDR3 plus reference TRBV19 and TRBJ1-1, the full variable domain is DGGITQSPKYLFRKEGQNVTLSCEQNLNHDAMYWYRQDPGQGLRLIYYSQIVNDFQKGDIAEGYSVSREKKESFPLTVTSAQKNPTAFYLCASSIGDRGRMAEAFFGQGTRLTVV.

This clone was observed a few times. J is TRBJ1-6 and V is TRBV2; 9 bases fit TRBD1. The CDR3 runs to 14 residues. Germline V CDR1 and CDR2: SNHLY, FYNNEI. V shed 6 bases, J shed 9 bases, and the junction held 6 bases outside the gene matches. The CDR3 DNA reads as TGTGCCAGCAGGAGGACAGGGGAGGGTTCACCCCTCCACTTT. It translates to CASRRTGEGSPLHF.

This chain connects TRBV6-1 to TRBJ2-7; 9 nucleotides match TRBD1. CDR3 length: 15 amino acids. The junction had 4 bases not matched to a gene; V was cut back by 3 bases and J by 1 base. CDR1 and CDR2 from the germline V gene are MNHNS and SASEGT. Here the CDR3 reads CASSEYRGHSYEQYF. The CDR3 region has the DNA TGTGCCAGCAGTGAGTACAGGGGGCATTCCTACGAGCAGTACTTC.

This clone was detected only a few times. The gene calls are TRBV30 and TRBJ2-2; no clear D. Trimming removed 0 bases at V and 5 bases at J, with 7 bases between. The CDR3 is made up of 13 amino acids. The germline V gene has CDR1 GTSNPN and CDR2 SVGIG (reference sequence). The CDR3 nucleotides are TGTGCCTGGAGTGTGACTGGAACCGGGGAGCTGTTTTTT. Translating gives CAWSVTGTGELFF. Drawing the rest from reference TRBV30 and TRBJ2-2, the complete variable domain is SQTIHQWPATLVQPVGSPLSLECTVEGTSNPNLYWYRQAAGRGLQLLFYSVGIGQISSEVPQNLSASRPQDRQFILSSKKLLLSDSGFYLCAWSVTGTGELFFGEGSRLTVL.

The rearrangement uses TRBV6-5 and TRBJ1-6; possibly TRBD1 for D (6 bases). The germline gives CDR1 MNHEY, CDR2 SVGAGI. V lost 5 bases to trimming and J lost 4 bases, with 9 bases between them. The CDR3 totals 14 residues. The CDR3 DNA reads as TGTGCCAGCAGTGACAGGTCATATAATTCACCCCTCCACTTT. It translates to CASSDRSYNSPLHF.

The CDR3 nucleotides are TGTGCCAGCAGCTCGAGAGACAGGGTAACCTACGAGCAGTACTTC. It yields the protein CASSSRDRVTYEQYF. The chain couples TRBV11-2 to TRBJ2-7; TRBD1 matches 7 bases. This CDR3 contains 15 residues. CDR1 SGHAT and CDR2 FQNNGV come from the germline V gene. The V gene end was trimmed by 4 bases and the J gene end by 2 bases; junction bases not matched to a gene: 8.

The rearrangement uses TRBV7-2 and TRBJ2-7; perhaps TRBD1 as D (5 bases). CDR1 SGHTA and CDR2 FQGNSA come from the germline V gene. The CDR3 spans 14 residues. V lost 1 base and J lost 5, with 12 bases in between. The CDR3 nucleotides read TGTGCCAGCAGCTTAGTGCAGGGTCTAGACGAGCAGTACTTC. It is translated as CASSLVQGLDEQYF.

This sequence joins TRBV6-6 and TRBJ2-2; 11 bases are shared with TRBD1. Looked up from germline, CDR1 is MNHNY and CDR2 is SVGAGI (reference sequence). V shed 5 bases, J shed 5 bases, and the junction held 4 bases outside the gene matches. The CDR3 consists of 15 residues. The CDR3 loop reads CASSDRDRGTGELFF. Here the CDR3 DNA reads TGTGCCAGCAGTGACCGGGACAGGGGGACCGGGGAGCTGTTTTTT.

CDR3 DNA sequence: TGTGCCAGCAGCTTTGGAGCAGGGGAGAATTTCTTT. Translated, it gives CASSFGAGENFF. This rearrangement joins TRBV5-6 to TRBJ1-1; weak D call: TRBD1 (6 bases). V was shortened by 2 bases and J by 13 bases, with 15 bases between the two germline ends. This CDR3 is built from 12 residues. The germline V gene encodes CDR1 SGHDT and CDR2 YYEEEE.

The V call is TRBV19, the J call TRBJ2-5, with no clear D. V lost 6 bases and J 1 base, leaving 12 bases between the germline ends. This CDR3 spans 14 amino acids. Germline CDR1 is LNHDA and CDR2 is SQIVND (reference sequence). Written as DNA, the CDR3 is TGTGCCAGTAGGCCCAACTCGCCCCAAGAGACCCAGTACTTC. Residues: CASRPNSPQETQYF.

CDR3 loop: CSVSHETSVQETQYF. CDR3 nucleotide sequence: TGCAGCGTTTCCCATGAGACTAGCGTACAAGAGACCCAGTACTTC. V gene TRBV29-1 combines with J gene TRBJ2-5, with 8 nucleotides matching TRBD2. V shed 5 bases, J shed 2 bases, and the junction held 10 bases outside the gene matches. Per germline, CDR1 SQVTM and CDR2 ANQGSEA. The CDR3 extends over 15 amino acids.

CDR3 coding DNA: TGTGCCAGCATATCGGGACAGGGAACACCCCTCCACTTT. The encoded protein is CASISGQGTPLHF. The V call is TRBV6-1, the J call TRBJ1-6; 9 bases match TRBD1. There are 13 residues in the CDR3. The ends lost 7 bases at V and 11 bases at J; junction bases unmatched: 6. CDR1 is MNHNS and CDR2 is SASEGT in the germline V gene.

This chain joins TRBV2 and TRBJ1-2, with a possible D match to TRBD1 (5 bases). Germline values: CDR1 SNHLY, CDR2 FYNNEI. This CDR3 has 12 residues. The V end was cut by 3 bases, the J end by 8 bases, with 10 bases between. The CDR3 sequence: CASSDRGYGYTF. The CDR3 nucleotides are TGTGCCAGCAGTGATAGGGGTTACGGCTACACCTTC.

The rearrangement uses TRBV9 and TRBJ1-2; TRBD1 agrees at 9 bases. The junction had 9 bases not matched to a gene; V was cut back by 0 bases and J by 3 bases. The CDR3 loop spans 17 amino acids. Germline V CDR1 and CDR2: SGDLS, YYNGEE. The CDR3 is CASSVDFRDRAYYGYTF. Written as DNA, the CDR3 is TGTGCCAGCAGCGTAGATTTTAGGGACAGGGCGTACTATGGCTACACCTTC.

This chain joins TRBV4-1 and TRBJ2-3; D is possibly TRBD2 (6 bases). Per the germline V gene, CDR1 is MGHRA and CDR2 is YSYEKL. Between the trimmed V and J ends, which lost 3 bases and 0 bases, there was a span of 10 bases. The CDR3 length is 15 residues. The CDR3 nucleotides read TGCGCCAGCAGCCAGCACGGGGGTAGCACAGATACGCAGTATTTT. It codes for CASSQHGGSTDTQYF.

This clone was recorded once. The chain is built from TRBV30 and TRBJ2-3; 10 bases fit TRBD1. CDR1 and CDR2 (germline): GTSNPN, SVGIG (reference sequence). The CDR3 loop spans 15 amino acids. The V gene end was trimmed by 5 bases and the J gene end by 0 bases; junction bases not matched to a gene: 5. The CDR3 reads CAWGGTGVSTDTQYF. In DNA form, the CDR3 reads TGTGCCTGGGGAGGGACAGGGGTCAGCACAGATACGCAGTATTTT.

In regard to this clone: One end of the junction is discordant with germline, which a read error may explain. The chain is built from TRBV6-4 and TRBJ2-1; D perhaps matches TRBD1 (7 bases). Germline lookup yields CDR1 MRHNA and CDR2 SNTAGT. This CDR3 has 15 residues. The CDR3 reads CASRNTGDSHNEQFF. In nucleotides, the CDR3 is TGTGCCAGCAGAAACACAGGGGACTCCCACAATGAGCAGTTCTTC.

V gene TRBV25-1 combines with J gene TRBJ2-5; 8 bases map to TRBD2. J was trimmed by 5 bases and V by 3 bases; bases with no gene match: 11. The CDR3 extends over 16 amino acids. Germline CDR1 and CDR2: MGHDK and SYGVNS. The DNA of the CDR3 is TGTGCCAGCAGTGATCAACCCGGGGGGGCCTGGGAGACCCAGTACTTC. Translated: CASSDQPGGAWETQYF.

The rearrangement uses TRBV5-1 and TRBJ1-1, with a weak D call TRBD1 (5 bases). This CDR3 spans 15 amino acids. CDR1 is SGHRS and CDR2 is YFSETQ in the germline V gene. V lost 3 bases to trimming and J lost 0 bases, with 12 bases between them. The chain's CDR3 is CASSSQTELNTEAFF. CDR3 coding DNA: TGCGCCAGCAGCTCCCAGACAGAGCTGAACACTGAAGCTTTCTTT.

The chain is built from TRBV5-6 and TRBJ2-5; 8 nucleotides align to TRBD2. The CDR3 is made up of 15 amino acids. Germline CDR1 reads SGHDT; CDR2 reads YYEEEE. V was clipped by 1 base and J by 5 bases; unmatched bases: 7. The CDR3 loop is CASSLTGGPMETQYF. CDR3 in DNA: TGTGCCAGCAGCTTGACGGGGGGGCCTATGGAGACCCAGTACTTC.